This TCR beta chain was observed in a study of monozygotic twins with inflammatory bowel disease. Added by template switching were UMIs that each held a 6-nucleotide sample barcode. From the 5' RACE reads, TCRdb lists one entry per CDR3 protein and no DNA. The table lists nearly 45,000 distinct CDR3 sequences, with about 4.9% in the top ten. Per the germline V gene, CDR1 is GTSNPN and CDR2 is SVGIG (reference sequence). The CDR3 extends over 12 amino acids. Study-level results: Reduced clonotype sharing with other individuals was observed in IBD patients relative to healthy twins, especially with disease activity. It was observed that concordant and discordant twins did not differ in repertoire similarity, possibly given limited power.

As for this clonotype: No antigen is known for it.

Material for sequencing was blood. This receptor was identified in a human donor with ulcerative colitis or Crohn's disease, or a healthy co-twin of an affected twin (not recorded which). J is TRBJ1-2 and V is TRBV30; with no DNA, the TCRdb D assignment of TRBD1 cannot be verified. The CDR3 region is CAWNPTGAGYTF.